This is a list of T cell receptor beta chains from one sample in a study of post-analysis software for immune sequencing data. MiXCR, applied by TCRdb to the PCR reads, yields one record per CDR3 protein. The data contain a few hundred thousand distinct CDR3 sequences, roughly 35% of them singletons. Sequencing was performed on blood. The receptor set was obtained from a girl aged 10 to 17 with multiple sclerosis. Each CDR3 is given with its conserved first and last residue. The D gene is left open where the match is weak. Not all rows give a size; the values are once, few, many and, for expanded clones, a class.

D: TRBD1; V: TRBV9; size: few; J: TRBJ2-7; DNA: TGTGCCAGCAGCGCGGGACAGGGTCCCTACGAGCAGTACTTC; CDR3: CASSAGQGPYEQYF
D: NA; V: TRBV29-1; size: NA; J: TRBJ2-3; DNA: TGCAGCGTTGGGGCGGGCCTGAGCACAGATACGCAGTATTTT; CDR3: CSVGAGLSTDTQYF
D: NA; V: TRBV6-6; size: NA; J: TRBJ2-3; DNA: TGTGCCAGCAGTTACCCAGGACAGAAGGATACGCAGTATTTT; CDR3: CASSYPGQKDTQYF
D: NA; V: TRBV10-3; size: few; J: TRBJ2-6; DNA: TGTGCCATCAGGGGGGACTTATTCTCTGGGGCCAACGTCCTGACTTTC; CDR3: CAIRGDLFSGANVLTF
D: NA; V: TRBV5-1; size: NA; J: TRBJ1-6; DNA: TGCGCCAGCAGCTTAGGGATTTCGAATAATTCACCCCTCCACTTT; CDR3: CASSLGISNNSPLHF
D: NA; V: TRBV12-3/TRBV12-4; size: NA; J: TRBJ1-2; DNA: TGTGCCAGCAGTTTAGTGGGGGCTCGGTCTGCTGGCTACACCTTC; CDR3: CASSLVGARSAGYTF
D: NA; V: TRBV24-1; size: NA; J: TRBJ2-1; DNA: TGTGCCACCAGTGATTTGAAGGGACTTAACGGTAATGAGCAGTTCTTC; CDR3: CATSDLKGLNGNEQFF
D: NA; V: TRBV7-2; size: many; J: TRBJ2-3; DNA: TGTGCCAGCAGCTTTAGCGCAGGGACAGATACGCAGTATTTT; CDR3: CASSFSAGTDTQYF
D: TRBD2; V: TRBV20-1; size: NA; J: TRBJ2-5; DNA: TGCAGTGCTAGAGATCCCCCTCCTAGCGGGGGGTACCAAGAGACCCAGTACTTC; CDR3: CSARDPPPSGGYQETQYF
D: NA; V: TRBV27; size: few; J: TRBJ1-2; DNA: TGTGCCAGCAGTTGGGCAGGGAACTATGGCTACACCTTC; CDR3: CASSWAGNYGYTF